These T cell receptor beta chains were read from a single sample in a study of regulatory and conventional T cells in RAG deficiency. The assay was immunoSEQ multiplex PCR, and TCRdb's table has in-frame clones only and misses some. The table lists roughly 30,000 clones, about 96% of them singletons. These data were also reused for a study on regulatory T cells.

Sequencing was performed on CD25- CD4+ T cells sorted from blood. The receptors originated from a human donor in good health. CDR3s leave out the opening cysteine and the closing phenylalanine or tryptophan.

V: TRBV7-2
CDR3: ASSSIRTGGWETQY

V: TRBV4-3
CDR3: ASSQEPGQGVISGNTIY

V: TRBV11-2
CDR3: ASSRDGLDGYT

V: TRBV30
CDR3: AWSVKLQGRFNEQF

V: TRBV6-4
CDR3: ASSDSIYRGRSDTQY

V: TRBV6-5
CDR3: ASSFGQGNQPQH

V: TRBV5-1
CDR3: ASSSSPTSAYEQY

V: TRBV30
CDR3: AWRAGGGLSGYT

V: TRBV7-8
CDR3: ASSHLGYEQY

V: TRBV18
CDR3: ASSPPGPKNTEAF

V: TRBV6-5
CDR3: ASSQRQGNQPQH

V: TRBV7-9
CDR3: ASSLASTEQY

V: TRBV7-2
CDR3: ASSLVRSPGANVLT

V: TRBV5-6
CDR3: ASSLLKSLGQVEKLF

V: TRBV7-9
CDR3: ASSFANTGELF

V: TRBV10-1
CDR3: ASSQGSYEQY

V: TRBV7-9
CDR3: ASSPEQGVTDTQY

V: TRBV11-2
CDR3: ASRSGGGAASGETQY

V: TRBV18
CDR3: ASSPYPSAKSNEQF

V: TRBV18
CDR3: ASSPNSGSTDTQY

V: TRBV18
CDR3: ASSLQGGDGYT

V: TRBV6-5
CDR3: ASRATGSHEQY

V: TRBV5-1
CDR3: ASSSGSYNEKLF

V: TRBV30
CDR3: AGDQMGQVGELF

V: TRBV5-1
CDR3: ASSREVLSYNEQF

V: TRBV19
CDR3: ASSIGSAGNTIY

V: TRBV7-2
CDR3: ASSQLKGRVGQY

V: TRBV7-9
CDR3: ASSSGLAGANEQY

V: TRBV30
CDR3: AWSMDSTNKGQF